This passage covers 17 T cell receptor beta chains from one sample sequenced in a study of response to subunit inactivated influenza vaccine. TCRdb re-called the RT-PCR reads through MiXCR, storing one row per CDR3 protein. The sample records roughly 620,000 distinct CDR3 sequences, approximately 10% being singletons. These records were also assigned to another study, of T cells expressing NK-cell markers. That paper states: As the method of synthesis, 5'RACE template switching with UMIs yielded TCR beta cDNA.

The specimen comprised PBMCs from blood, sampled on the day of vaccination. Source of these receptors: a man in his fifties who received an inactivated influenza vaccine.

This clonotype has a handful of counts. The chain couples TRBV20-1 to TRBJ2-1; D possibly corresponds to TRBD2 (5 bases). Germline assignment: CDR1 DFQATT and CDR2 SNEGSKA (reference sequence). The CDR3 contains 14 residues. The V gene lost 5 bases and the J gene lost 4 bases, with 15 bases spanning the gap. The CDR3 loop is CSAPQAEFYNEQFF. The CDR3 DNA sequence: TGCAGTGCTCCCCAAGCGGAGTTTTACAATGAGCAGTTCTTC.

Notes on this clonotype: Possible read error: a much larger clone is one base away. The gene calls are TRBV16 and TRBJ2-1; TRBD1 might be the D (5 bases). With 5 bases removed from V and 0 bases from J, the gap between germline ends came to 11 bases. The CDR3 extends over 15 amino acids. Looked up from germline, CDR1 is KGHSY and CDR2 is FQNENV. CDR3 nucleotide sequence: TGTGCCAGCAGCATACGACAGAGCTCCTACAATGAGCAGTTCTTC. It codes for CASSIRQSSYNEQFF.

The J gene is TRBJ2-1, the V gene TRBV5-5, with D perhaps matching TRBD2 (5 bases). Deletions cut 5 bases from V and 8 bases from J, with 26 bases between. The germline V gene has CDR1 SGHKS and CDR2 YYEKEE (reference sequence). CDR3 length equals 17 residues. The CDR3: CASRNGVTSASVDEQFF. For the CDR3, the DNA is TGTGCCAGCAGAAATGGTGTAACTAGTGCCTCTGTGGATGAGCAGTTCTTC.

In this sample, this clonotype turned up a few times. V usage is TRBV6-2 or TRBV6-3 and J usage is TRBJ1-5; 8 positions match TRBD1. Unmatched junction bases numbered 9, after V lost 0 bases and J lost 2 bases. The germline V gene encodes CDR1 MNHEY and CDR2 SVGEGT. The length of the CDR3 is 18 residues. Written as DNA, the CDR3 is TGTGCCAGCAGTTACTCAGTGGGGACAGGAGTCGGCAATCAGCCCCAGCATTTT. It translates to CASSYSVGTGVGNQPQHF.

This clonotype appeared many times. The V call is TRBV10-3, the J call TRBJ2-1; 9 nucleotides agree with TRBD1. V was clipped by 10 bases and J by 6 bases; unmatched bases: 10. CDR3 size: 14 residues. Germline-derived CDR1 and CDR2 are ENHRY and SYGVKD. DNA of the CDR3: TGTGCCACCACCAGGGACAGGGTTCTCAATGAGCAGTTCTTC. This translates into CATTRDRVLNEQFF.

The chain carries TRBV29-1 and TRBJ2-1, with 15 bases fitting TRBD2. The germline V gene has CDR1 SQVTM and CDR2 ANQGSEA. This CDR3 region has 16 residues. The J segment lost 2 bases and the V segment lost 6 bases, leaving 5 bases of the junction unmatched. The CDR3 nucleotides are TGCAGCGTGAGGACTAGCGGGAGGGTAACCTACAATGAGCAGTTCTTC. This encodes CSVRTSGRVTYNEQFF.

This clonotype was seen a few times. CDR3 nucleotides: TGTGCCAGCAGCCAAGTGACGGGGATAGCCAAAAACATTCAGTACTTC. It is translated as CASSQVTGIAKNIQYF. The rearrangement uses TRBV3-1 and TRBJ2-4; D is perhaps TRBD2 (5 bases). CDR1 LGHDT and CDR2 YNNKEL come from the germline V gene (reference sequence). The CDR3 spans 16 residues. V was pared by 1 base and J by 0 bases, with 10 bases between.

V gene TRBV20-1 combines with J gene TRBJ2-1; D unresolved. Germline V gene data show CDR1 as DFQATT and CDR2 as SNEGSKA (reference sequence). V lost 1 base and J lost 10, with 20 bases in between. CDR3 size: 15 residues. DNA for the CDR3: TGCAGTGCTAGAGGTAGCCGGTTTCTCTTCGAAGAGCAGTTCTTC. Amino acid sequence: CSARGSRFLFEEQFF.

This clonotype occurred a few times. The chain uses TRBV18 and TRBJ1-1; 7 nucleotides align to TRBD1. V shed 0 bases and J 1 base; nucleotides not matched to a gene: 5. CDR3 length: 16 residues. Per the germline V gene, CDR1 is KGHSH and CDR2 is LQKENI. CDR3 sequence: CASSPPSGGRNTEAFF. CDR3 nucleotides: TGTGCCAGCTCACCACCGTCAGGGGGTAGGAACACTGAAGCTTTCTTT. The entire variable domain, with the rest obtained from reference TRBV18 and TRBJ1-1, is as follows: NAGVMQNPRHLVRRRGQEARLRCSPMKGHSHVYWYRQLPEEGLKFMVYLQKENIIDESGMPKERFSAEFPKEGPSILRIQQVVRGDSAAYFCASSPPSGGRNTEAFFGQGTRLTVV.

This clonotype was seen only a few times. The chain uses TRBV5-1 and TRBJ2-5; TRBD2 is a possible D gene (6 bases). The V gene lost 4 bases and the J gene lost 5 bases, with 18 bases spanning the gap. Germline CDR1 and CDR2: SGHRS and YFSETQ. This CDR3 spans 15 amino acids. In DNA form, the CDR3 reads TGCGCCAGCAGCAGAGCCGGGACTCTTGGGGAGACCCAGTACTTC. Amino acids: CASSRAGTLGETQYF. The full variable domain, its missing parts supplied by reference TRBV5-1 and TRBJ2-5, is KAGVTQTPRYLIKTRGQQVTLSCSPISGHRSVSWYQQTPGQGLQFLFEYFSETQRNKGNFPGRFSGRQFSNSRSEMNVSTLELGDSALYLCASSRAGTLGETQYFGPGTRLLVL.

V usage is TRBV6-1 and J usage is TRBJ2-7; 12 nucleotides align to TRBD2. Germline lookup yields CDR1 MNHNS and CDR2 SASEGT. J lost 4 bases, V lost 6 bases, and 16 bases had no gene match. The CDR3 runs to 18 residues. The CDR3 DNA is TGTGCCAGCAGGGGGTTTGGCCGGTCTAGCGGGGGGGAATACGAGCAGTACTTC. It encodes CASRGFGRSSGGEYEQYF.

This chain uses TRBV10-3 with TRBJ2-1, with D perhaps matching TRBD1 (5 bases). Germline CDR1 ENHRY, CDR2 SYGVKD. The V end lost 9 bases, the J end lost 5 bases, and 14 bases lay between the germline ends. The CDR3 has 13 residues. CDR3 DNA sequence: TGTGCCATTGCCTTCAGGGATGACAATGAGCAGTTCTTC. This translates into CAIAFRDDNEQFF.

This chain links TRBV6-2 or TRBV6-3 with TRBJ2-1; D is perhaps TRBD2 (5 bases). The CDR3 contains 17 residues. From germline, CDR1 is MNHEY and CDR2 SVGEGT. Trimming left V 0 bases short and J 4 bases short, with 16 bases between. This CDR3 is CASSYSSWEIAYNEQFF. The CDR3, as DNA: TGTGCCAGCAGTTACTCCTCGTGGGAGATAGCTTACAATGAGCAGTTCTTC.

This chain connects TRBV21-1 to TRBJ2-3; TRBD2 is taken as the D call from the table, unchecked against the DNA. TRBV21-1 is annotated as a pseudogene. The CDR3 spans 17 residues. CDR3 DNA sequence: TGTGCCCCTCCGGCCAGCGGGGGGCCACAAAGCACAGATACGCAGTATTTT. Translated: CAPPASGGPQSTDTQYF.

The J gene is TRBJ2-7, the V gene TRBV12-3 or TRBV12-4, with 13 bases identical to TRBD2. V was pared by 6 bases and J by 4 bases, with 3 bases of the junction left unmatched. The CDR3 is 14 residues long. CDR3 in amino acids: CASRTTSGGYEQYF. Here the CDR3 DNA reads TGTGCCAGCAGAACGACTAGCGGGGGGTACGAGCAGTACTTC.

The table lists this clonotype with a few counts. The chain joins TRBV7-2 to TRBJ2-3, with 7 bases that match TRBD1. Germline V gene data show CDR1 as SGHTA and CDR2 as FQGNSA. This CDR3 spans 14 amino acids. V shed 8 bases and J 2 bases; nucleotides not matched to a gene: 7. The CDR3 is CASLRGPDTDTQYF. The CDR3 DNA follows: TGTGCCAGCCTGAGGGGGCCGGACACAGATACGCAGTATTTT.

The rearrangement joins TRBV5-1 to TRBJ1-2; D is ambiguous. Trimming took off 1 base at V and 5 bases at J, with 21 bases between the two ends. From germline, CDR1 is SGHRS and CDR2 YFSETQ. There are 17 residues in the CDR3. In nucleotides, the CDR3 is TGCGCCAGCAGCTTGTGGGGAGAAACCTCCCGACGGTATGGCTACACCTTC. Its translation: CASSLWGETSRRYGYTF.